These 30 T cell receptor beta chains came from one sample sequenced in a study of T-cell memory formation after mild COVID-19. TCRdb reprocessed the 5' RACE reads with MiXCR, giving one entry per CDR3 protein. Seen here are about 290,000 distinct CDR3 sequences, more than 15% observed once, and the top ten hold 22%. Material: PBMCs or a T cell subset sorted from them (not recorded which). The receptors were gathered from a man between 18 and 35 years old who had mild COVID-19 (a few samples of this study predate the infection). Cell type and time point are not known.

This clonotype was observed a handful of times. The chain combines TRBV6-1 with TRBJ1-2, with a possible D match to TRBD1 (6 bases). Trimming shortened V by 6 bases and J by 4 bases, and 15 bases separated the two germline ends. This CDR3 contains 14 residues. Germline CDR1 MNHNS, CDR2 SASEGT. CDR3 protein: CASRERPGAYGYTF. CDR3 DNA: TGTGCCAGCAGGGAACGGCCGGGGGCCTATGGCTACACCTTC.

This clonotype was observed many times. The J gene is TRBJ2-7, the V gene TRBV5-1; 9 bases match TRBD1. The ends lost 0 bases at V and 3 bases at J; junction bases unmatched: 7. CDR1 SGHRS and CDR2 YFSETQ come from the germline V gene. This CDR3 is built from 16 residues. The CDR3 sequence is CASSLEAGQGNYEQYV. Written as DNA, the CDR3 is TGCGCCAGCAGCTTGGAGGCGGGACAGGGTAACTACGAGCAGTACGTC.

This clonotype was seen many times. The chain recombines TRBV12-3 or TRBV12-4 with TRBJ1-2; D is unresolved. V was shortened by 6 bases and J by 2 bases, with 7 bases between the two germline ends. CDR3 length equals 12 residues. CDR3: CASSPDNYGYTF. In nucleotides, the CDR3 is TGTGCCAGCAGCCCGGACAACTATGGCTACACCTTC.

This clonotype has a handful of counts. The chain joins TRBV7-9 to TRBJ2-5; 12 bases agree with TRBD2. The ends lost 1 base at V and 0 bases at J; junction bases unmatched: 12. Germline assignment: CDR1 SEHNR and CDR2 FQNEAQ (reference sequence). The CDR3 sequence is 20 residues long. CDR3 sequence (DNA): TGTGCCAGCAGCTTAGTTGCCGGAAGACTAGCGGGGGTATACCAAGAGACCCAGTACTTC. Translated: CASSLVAGRLAGVYQETQYF.

This clonotype occurred a few times. The rearrangement links TRBV27 to TRBJ2-5, with D perhaps matching TRBD2 (5 bases). Per the germline V gene, CDR1 is MNHEY and CDR2 is SMNVEV (reference sequence). There are 11 residues in the CDR3. Trimming cost V 10 bases and J 4 bases, with 10 bases left between them. The CDR3 DNA reads as TGTGCCACCTTAGAGGGAGAGACCCAGTACTTC. Translation gives CATLEGETQYF.

In this sample, this clonotype turned up a few times. The V and J genes are TRBV7-7 and TRBJ2-3; D gene uncertain. CDR1 is SSHAT and CDR2 is FNYEAQ in the germline V gene (reference sequence). The CDR3 length is 13 residues. V was cut by 1 base and J by 5 bases, with 7 bases left in between. The CDR3 coding sequence is TGTGCCAGCAGCTTAGAGGCAGGAGATACGCAGTATTTT. Amino acid sequence: CASSLEAGDTQYF. The full variable domain, completed using reference TRBV7-7 and TRBJ2-3, is GAGVSQSPRYKVTKRGQDVTLRCDPISSHATLYWYQQALGQGPEFLTYFNYEAQPDKSGLPSDRFSAERPEGSISTLTIQRTEQRDSAMYRCASSLEAGDTQYFGPGTRLTVL.

V is TRBV5-1 and J is TRBJ1-1, with D possibly being TRBD1 (5 bases). This CDR3 comprises 13 residues. Trimming cost V 4 bases and J 1 base, with 8 bases left between them. Germline V CDR1 and CDR2: SGHRS, YFSETQ. CDR3 loop: CASSDQGNTEAFF. The CDR3 DNA follows: TGCGCCAGCAGCGATCAGGGGAACACTGAAGCTTTCTTT.

This chain links TRBV28 with TRBJ2-5; D is undetermined. The CDR3 consists of 12 residues. Looked up from germline, CDR1 is MDHEN and CDR2 is SYDVKM. Trimming left V 5 bases short and J 5 bases short, with 9 bases between. The chain's CDR3 is CASSRGTETQYF. In DNA form, the CDR3 reads TGTGCCAGCAGTCGAGGAACCGAGACCCAGTACTTC.

Concerning this clonotype: This sequence may be a read error, since a much larger clone differs from it by one base. J is TRBJ2-1 and V is TRBV5-1, with TRBD1 as a possible D gene (6 bases). Per the germline V gene, CDR1 is SGHRS and CDR2 is YFSETQ. Trimming took 0 bases from V and 3 from J, leaving 22 bases between them. The CDR3 consists of 19 residues. In DNA, the CDR3 is TGCGCCAGCAGCTTGGAGACAGGTCTTCTGTCAGTCTACTACAATGAGCAGTTCTTC. Protein: CASSLETGLLSVYYNEQFF.

The rearrangement links TRBV18 to TRBJ2-7; D not certain. Trimming cost V 8 bases and J 7 bases, with 15 bases left between them. Germline assignment: CDR1 KGHSH and CDR2 LQKENI. The CDR3 contains 12 residues. Here the CDR3 reads CASPRVGVEQYV. Here the CDR3 DNA reads TGTGCCAGCCCTCGGGTCGGCGTAGAGCAGTACGTC.

This rearrangement joins TRBV4-3 to TRBJ1-5; D might be TRBD1 (5 bases). Between the trimmed V and J ends, which lost 0 bases and 6 bases, there was a span of 12 bases. CDR3 length: 15 residues. Germline CDR1 and CDR2: LGHNA and YSLEER. DNA of the CDR3: TGCGCCAGCAGCCAAGATCTAGGGGCGGGTCAGCCCCAGCATTTT. Encoded protein: CASSQDLGAGQPQHF.

This clonotype has only a few counts. The chain links TRBV2 to TRBJ2-2, with D hard to call. Trimming shortened V by 8 bases and J by 1 base, and 14 bases separated the two germline ends. This CDR3 region has 15 residues. Germline CDR1 SNHLY, CDR2 FYNNEI. Written as DNA, the CDR3 is TGTGCCAGCCGCGCAAGCACTCAGAACACCGGGGAGCTGTTTTTT. Amino acids: CASRASTQNTGELFF.

This clonotype was counted between two and nine times. This chain uses TRBV7-9 with TRBJ2-5; 14 nucleotides agree with TRBD2. The CDR3 has 16 amino acids. Germline CDR1 is SEHNR and CDR2 is FQNEAQ (reference sequence). V shed 6 bases, J shed 4 bases, and the junction held 7 bases outside the gene matches. The CDR3 spells CASSLRTSGGSETQYF. CDR3 nucleotides: TGTGCCAGCAGTCTGAGGACTAGCGGGGGGTCAGAGACCCAGTACTTC.

This clonotype was seen a few times. In DNA, the CDR3 is TGTGCCAGCTCCTCGACATTCTCTGGGGCCAACGTCCTGACTTTC. Encoded protein: CASSSTFSGANVLTF. This chain links TRBV18 with TRBJ2-6, with D hard to call. The CDR3 covers 15 residues. CDR1 and CDR2 (germline): KGHSH, LQKENI. Trimming removed 6 bases from V and 0 bases from J, with 9 bases in between.

The rearrangement links TRBV20-1 to TRBJ2-1; either TRBD1 or TRBD2 may supply D (5 bases each). Germline loops: CDR1 DFQATT, CDR2 SNEGSKA (reference sequence). V gave up 1 base and J gave up 10 bases, with 20 bases separating them. The CDR3 is made up of 15 amino acids. This chain's CDR3 is CSARGAGDGEQEQFF. CDR3 coding DNA: TGCAGTGCTAGAGGAGCTGGGGACGGCGAGCAGGAGCAGTTCTTC.

This clonotype was seen a handful of times. The chain combines TRBV5-1 with TRBJ2-3; 8 bases agree with TRBD2. This CDR3 contains 13 residues. The ends lost 4 bases at V and 8 bases at J; junction bases unmatched: 6. Germline-derived CDR1 and CDR2 are SGHRS and YFSETQ. CDR3: CASSPEAGGTQYF. In nucleotides, the CDR3 is TGCGCCAGCAGCCCGGAGGCGGGGGGTACGCAGTATTTT.

The gene calls are TRBV2 and TRBJ2-5; D might be TRBD1 (5 bases). Germline values: CDR1 SNHLY, CDR2 FYNNEI. This CDR3 spans 12 amino acids. V was trimmed by 7 bases and J by 2 bases, leaving 8 bases between them. Here the CDR3 reads CASTGLQETQYF. CDR3 DNA sequence: TGTGCCAGCACAGGGCTACAAGAGACCCAGTACTTC. Filled out from reference TRBV2 and TRBJ2-5, the complete variable domain reads EPEVTQTPSHQVTQMGQEVILRCVPISNHLYFYWYRQILGQKVEFLVSFYNNEISEKSEIFDDQFSVERPDGSNFTLKIRSTKLEDSAMYFCASTGLQETQYFGPGTRLLVL.

V usage is TRBV20-1 and J usage is TRBJ2-7, with no clear D. CDR1 DFQATT and CDR2 SNEGSKA come from the germline V gene (reference sequence). The ends were cut back, 3 bases at V and 4 bases at J, with 7 bases in the middle. The CDR3 has 11 residues. The CDR3 sequence is CSASLRYEQYF. CDR3 in DNA: TGCAGTGCTAGTCTCCGTTACGAGCAGTACTTC.

This clonotype was detected a few times. V is TRBV6-1 and J is TRBJ2-3; D is possibly TRBD1 (7 bases). This CDR3 spans 14 amino acids. Trimming took off 7 bases at V and 6 bases at J, with 17 bases between the two ends. Germline V gives CDR1 MNHNS, CDR2 SASEGT. CDR3 bases: TGTGCCAGCAACAGACAGGGACTTTCGGATACGCAGTATTTT. Protein product: CASNRQGLSDTQYF.

The chain joins TRBV6-6 to TRBJ2-5; 8 nucleotides line up with TRBD1. This CDR3 has 15 residues. V lost 6 bases to trimming and J lost 4 bases; unmatched junction nucleotides: 10. Germline assignment: CDR1 MNHNY and CDR2 SVGAGI (reference sequence). The CDR3 nucleotides are TGTGCCAGCAGACAAGGACAGGGAGGAGGAGAGACCCAGTACTTC. Translated: CASRQGQGGGETQYF.

The CDR3 DNA reads as TGCAGCGTTGAAAATGGAACTAGCGGGGGTCGCCAAGAGACCCAGTACTTC. This gives the protein CSVENGTSGGRQETQYF. The chain employs TRBV29-1 and TRBJ2-5; TRBD2 agrees at 11 bases. CDR1 is SQVTM and CDR2 is ANQGSEA in the germline V gene. V was clipped by 2 bases and J by 1 base; unmatched bases: 9. The CDR3 extends over 17 amino acids.

This clonotype was seen ten or more times. This chain uses TRBV12-3 or TRBV12-4 with TRBJ2-7; D gene unclear. The CDR3 loop spans 11 amino acids. The V end was cut by 6 bases, the J end by 4 bases, with 7 bases between. The CDR3 coding sequence is TGTGCCAGCAGCTCCCTTTACGAGCAGTACTTC. Its translation is CASSSLYEQYF.

The sample holds a few counts of this clonotype. This rearrangement joins TRBV7-9 to TRBJ2-7, with D unclear. The CDR3 totals 13 residues. From germline, CDR1 is SEHNR and CDR2 FQNEAQ (reference sequence). Between the trimmed V and J ends, which lost 1 base and 4 bases, there was a span of 8 bases. The CDR3 sequence is CASSLGAPYEQYV. The CDR3 coding sequence is TGTGCCAGCAGCTTAGGGGCACCTTACGAGCAGTACGTC.

This clonotype was observed a few times. The genes are TRBV7-2 and TRBJ1-5; D call uncertain. The V and J ends lost 3 bases and 3 bases respectively, with 9 bases between them. The CDR3 length is 14 residues. Germline CDR1 SGHTA, CDR2 FQGNSA. The CDR3: CASSFATNNQPQHF. The DNA for the CDR3 is TGTGCCAGCAGCTTCGCCACTAACAATCAGCCCCAGCATTTT.

The gene calls are TRBV4-3 and TRBJ2-2, with D uncertain. Trimming shortened V by 1 base and J by 5 bases, and 5 bases separated the two germline ends. The CDR3 loop spans 13 amino acids. Germline V CDR1 and CDR2: LGHNA, YSLEER. CDR3 DNA: TGCGCCAGCAGCCAAGTCCGGACCGGGGAGCTGTTTTTT. Encoded protein: CASSQVRTGELFF.

At least ten counts were recorded for this clonotype. This chain joins TRBV7-2 and TRBJ1-1; 7 bases are shared with TRBD1. Germline V gene lookup returns CDR1 SGHTA and CDR2 FQGNSA. Trimming removed 5 bases from V and 1 base from J; junction bases left unmatched: 7. CDR3 length: 15 residues. CDR3 protein: CASSPKTGTNTEAFF. The CDR3, as DNA: TGTGCCAGCAGCCCGAAGACAGGGACGAACACTGAAGCTTTCTTT.

The chain couples TRBV21-1 to TRBJ2-5; the table names TRBD1, a call not compared with the DNA. TRBV21-1 is assigned pseudogene status. The CDR3 is made up of 14 amino acids. This chain's CDR3 is CASSNDREKETQYF. The DNA for the CDR3 is TGTGCCAGCAGCAATGACAGGGAGAAGGAGACCCAGTACTTC.

This clonotype was picked up a small number of times. V and J are TRBV3-1 and TRBJ2-3, with a tentative D call TRBD2 (6 bases). Trimming removed 3 bases at V and 7 bases at J, with 14 bases between. Germline CDR1 is LGHDT and CDR2 is YNNKEL (reference sequence). The CDR3 is 14 residues long. CDR3 in amino acids: CASSQSGTANTQYF. The CDR3 DNA is TGTGCCAGCAGCCAGAGTGGGACTGCTAATACGCAGTATTTT.

At least ten counts were recorded for this clonotype. V and J are TRBV20-1 and TRBJ2-3; no firm D call. V shed 1 base and J shed 4 bases, with 15 bases lying between them. Germline lookup yields CDR1 DFQATT and CDR2 SNEGSKA (reference sequence). The CDR3 totals 15 residues. This CDR3 is CSARVHGLSADTQYF. CDR3 bases: TGCAGTGCTAGAGTTCATGGGTTATCAGCAGATACGCAGTATTTT.

This chain links TRBV12-5 with TRBJ2-5; no clear D gene. Per germline, CDR1 LGHNT and CDR2 FRNRAP. Trimming removed 5 bases at V and 7 bases at J, with 14 bases between. This CDR3 comprises 13 residues. The CDR3 DNA sequence: TGTGCTAGTGGTGGGGTCGGTTTACCGACCCAGTACTTC. It specifies CASGGVGLPTQYF.